Listed below are T cell receptor beta chains from one sample, sequenced in a study of cytomegalovirus exposure and HLA in healthy donors. The table came from immunoSEQ multiplex PCR; TCRdb's copy has only in-frame clones and leaves some out. The repertoire holds about 130,000 clones, with about 81% as singletons. Sample: PBMCs. These receptors originate from a woman aged 40 to 50 in good health and CMV-seropositive. CDR3s include the opening cysteine and the closing phenylalanine or tryptophan. Each record gives: clone size, J gene, D gene, V gene, CDR3 DNA, CDR3 protein. The D gene is left open where the match is weak. Some rows have no size entry. The others give once, few or many, or a class for an expanded clone.

>NA|TRBJ2-5|NA|TRBV6-5
TGTGCCAGCAGTTACTCTACGGGGGAAGAGACCCAGTACTTC
CASSYSTGEETQYF
>NA|TRBJ1-1|NA|TRBV7-2
TGTGCCAGCAGCCCGCAGGGTAATCAAGCTTTCTTT
CASSPQGNQAFF
>NA|TRBJ1-4|NA|TRBV5-8
TGTGCCAGCAGCTTCCCAGGGGAAAAACTGTTTTTT
CASSFPGEKLFF
>NA|TRBJ2-7|NA|TRBV9
TGTGCCAGCAGCGTAGACATCACCTACGAGCAGTACTTC
CASSVDITYEQYF
>NA|TRBJ1-2|TRBD1|TRBV4-2
TGTGCCAGCAGCCAAGCAAGACAGGGGCCGTCCGGGGGCTATGGCTACACCTTC
CASSQARQGPSGGYGYTF
>once|TRBJ2-7|NA|TRBV13
TGTGCCAGCAGGCAGCAGGACCGAGAGGGCGAGCAGTACTTC
CASRQQDREGEQYF
>NA|TRBJ2-1|TRBD2|TRBV11-3
TGTGCCAGCAGCCCAAAACTAGCGGGAGGTCGGAATGAGCAGTTCTTC
CASSPKLAGGRNEQFF
>NA|TRBJ1-6|NA|TRBV19
TGTGCCAGTAGTATTGGGAGGCTAAATTCACCCCTCCACTTT
CASSIGRLNSPLHF
>NA|TRBJ2-2|TRBD1|TRBV19
TGTGCCGGAGGACAGGGGGCGGGCACCGGGGAGCTGTTTTTT
CAGGQGAGTGELFF
>NA|TRBJ1-1|NA|TRBV9
TGTGCCAGCAGCGTATCACCGCAGGGAAGAAGTTTAACTGAAGCTTTCTTT
CASSVSPQGRSLTEAFF
>few|TRBJ1-5|TRBD1|TRBV2
TGTGCCAGCTCCACGGGTGGACAGGGAGGTTTTCAGCCCCAGCATTTT
CASSTGGQGGFQPQHF
>NA|TRBJ2-1|TRBD1|TRBV9
TGTGCCAGCAGCGTACTCCCTTCGGACAGGGGAAGTGAGCAGTTCTTC
CASSVLPSDRGSEQFF
>NA|TRBJ2-7|TRBD1|TRBV7-2
TGTGCCAGTGAACCGGGACAGGGTAACTACGAGCAGTACTTC
CASEPGQGNYEQYF
>few|TRBJ1-1|NA|TRBV18
TGTGCCAGCTCATACAAGGAGACTGAAGCTTTCTTT
CASSYKETEAFF
>NA|TRBJ2-7|TRBD1|TRBV15
TGTGCCACCAGCAGAGGACAGGGGGCAATCTACGAGCAGTACTTC
CATSRGQGAIYEQYF
>NA|TRBJ2-7|NA|TRBV2
TGTGCCAGCGGGGCAGGGTTAACCTACGAGCAGTACTTC
CASGAGLTYEQYF
>few|TRBJ1-5|TRBD1|TRBV18
TGTGCCAGCTCACGCGCGACAGGGACGGATCAGCCCCAGCATTTT
CASSRATGTDQPQHF
>NA|TRBJ1-6|NA|TRBV7-9
TGTGCCAGCAGCTTAGAGCATAATTCACCCCTCCACTTT
CASSLEHNSPLHF
>NA|TRBJ1-1|NA|TRBV7-8
TGTGCCAGCAGCTTAGATCGGGGGAGGAACACTGAAGCTTTCTTT
CASSLDRGRNTEAFF
>NA|TRBJ2-1|TRBD1|TRBV5-6
TGTGCCAGCAGCTTTTCCGGGACAGCCTACAATGAGCAGTTCTTC
CASSFSGTAYNEQFF
>NA|TRBJ2-3|TRBD2|TRBV6-4
TGTGCCAGCAGTGTTTTAGCGGGAGTGCCCACAGATACGCAGTATTTT
CASSVLAGVPTDTQYF
>once|TRBJ2-7|TRBD1|TRBV7-6
TGTGCCAGCAGCTTAAATGAGGGGGCTACCTACGAGCAGTACTTC
CASSLNEGATYEQYF
>few|TRBJ2-2|TRBD2|TRBV11-2
TGTGCCAGCAGCAAGACTAGCGGGGGGTGGGTGGGGAACACCGGGGAGCTGTTTTTT
CASSKTSGGWVGNTGELFF
>NA|TRBJ2-5|TRBD1|TRBV5-1
TGCGCCAGCAGCTTCACAGGGGAGGAGACCCAGTACTTC
CASSFTGEETQYF
>NA|TRBJ1-6|TRBD1|TRBV15
TGTGCCACCAGCAGAGGAAGGGGGCAGAATTCGCCCCTCCACTTT
CATSRGRGQNSPLHF
>NA|TRBJ2-7|NA|TRBV28
TGTGCCAGCAGCCCGTTAGGGGATGATGGCTACGAGCAGTACTTC
CASSPLGDDGYEQYF
>NA|TRBJ2-1|TRBD2|TRBV9
TGTGCCAGCAGCGCCGACTTGGGGAGGAGAACTAGCGGGAGGGCCTACAATGAGCAGTTCTTC
CASSADLGRRTSGRAYNEQFF
>NA|TRBJ2-7|NA|TRBV27
TGTGCCAGCAGCCCCCCGAGCGCGAGCTCCTACGAGCAGTACTTC
CASSPPSASSYEQYF
>once|TRBJ1-3|NA|TRBV5-1
TGCGCCAGCAGCTTGGGAGCATTAGCTGGAAACACCATATATTTT
CASSLGALAGNTIYF
>NA|TRBJ2-7|NA|TRBV21-1
TGTGCCAGCCTTGACAGGGTCTACGAGCAGTACTTC
CASLDRVYEQYF
>NA|TRBJ1-1|TRBD1|TRBV2
TGTGCCAGCAGTCGGGACAGGAACACTGAAGCTTTCTTT
CASSRDRNTEAFF
>NA|TRBJ2-3|TRBD2|TRBV6-5
TGTGCCAGCAGTCCCGGGACTAGCAGAGATACGCAGTATTTT
CASSPGTSRDTQYF
>NA|TRBJ2-2|NA|TRBV27
TGTGCCAGCAGTTTATCGCCTGGGGGAGGCACCGGGGAGCTGTTTTTT
CASSLSPGGGTGELFF
>NA|TRBJ2-3|NA|TRBV6-5
TGTGCCAGCAGTTATTCCCAGGGCATAGATACGCAGTATTTT
CASSYSQGIDTQYF
>NA|TRBJ1-4|TRBD1|TRBV11-2
TGTGCCAGCAGCCCCGGACAGGGGATTGAAAAACTGTTTTTT
CASSPGQGIEKLFF
>once|TRBJ2-2|TRBD2|TRBV5-1
TGCGCCAGCAGCTTGAAAGGCGGGAGTGGCGGGGAGCTGTTTTTT
CASSLKGGSGGELFF
>NA|TRBJ1-2|NA|TRBV25-1
TGTGCCAGCAGTGAGATAGGGAGGAAGGATGGCTACACCTTC
CASSEIGRKDGYTF
>NA|TRBJ1-4|NA|TRBV18
TGTGCCAGCTCACCGCAGGGTGTAAATGAAAAACTGTTTTTT
CASSPQGVNEKLFF
>NA|TRBJ2-5|NA|TRBV11-3
TGTGCCAGCAGCCCCCCTAGTGGGAGGGAGACCCAGTACTTC
CASSPPSGRETQYF
>once|TRBJ1-1|TRBD1|TRBV30
TGTGCCTGGAGTGGAAATCCGGGACAGGGGCCCCGTACTGAAGCTTTCTTT
CAWSGNPGQGPRTEAFF
>NA|TRBJ1-2|TRBD1|TRBV30
TGTGCCATGGGACAGGGGGCTTTTGGCTACACCTTC
CAMGQGAFGYTF
>NA|TRBJ2-5|TRBD2|TRBV5-1
TGCGCCAGCAGCTTGGTGCCGAGCGGGAGCGTAGAGACCCAGTACTTC
CASSLVPSGSVETQYF
>NA|TRBJ2-7|TRBD2|TRBV5-1
TGCGCCAGCAGCTTGTTAGGGACTAGGATCGAGCAGTACTTC
CASSLLGTRIEQYF
>NA|TRBJ2-3|NA|TRBV30
TGTGCCTGGACTTCCCCACAGGCGTTCACAGATACGCAGTATTTT
CAWTSPQAFTDTQYF
>NA|TRBJ1-1|NA|TRBV7-9
TGTGCCAGCAGCTACGCAGCTAAGTTCGCGGGCACTGAAGCTTTCTTT
CASSYAAKFAGTEAFF
>NA|TRBJ2-5|TRBD1|TRBV30
TGTGCCTGGAGTACAGGGGGGATCCAAGAGACCCAGTACTTC
CAWSTGGIQETQYF
>once|TRBJ1-2|TRBD1|TRBV4-2
TGTGCCAGCAGCCAAAGCACAGGGGCCGGGAACTATGGCTACACCTTC
CASSQSTGAGNYGYTF
>NA|TRBJ2-5|TRBD2|TRBV19
TGTGCCAGTAGTAGTAGCGGGAGCGCCTCAGGGGGAGAGACCCAGTACTTC
CASSSSGSASGGETQYF
>NA|TRBJ2-2|NA|TRBV7-8
TGTGCCAGCACCAACATCACCGGGGAGCTGTTTTTT
CASTNITGELFF
>NA|TRBJ2-5|NA|TRBV6-5
TGTGCCAGCAGCGCTCCGGGGACCCAGTACTTC
CASSAPGTQYF
>NA|TRBJ2-2|NA|TRBV9
TGTGCCAGCAGCGTCGAGGAGACCGGGGAGCTGTTTTTT
CASSVEETGELFF
>once|TRBJ2-7|NA|TRBV7-6
TGTGCCAGCAGCTTAGGGAATATATTACAGGGTGGCCACGAGCAGTACTTC
CASSLGNILQGGHEQYF
>few|TRBJ2-1|NA|TRBV7-3
TGTGCCAGCAGCTTAACGTTCACTGGTGAGCAGTTCTTC
CASSLTFTGEQFF
>NA|TRBJ1-4|NA|TRBV5-6
TGTGCCAGCAGCTCCGCAACTAATGAAAAACTGTTTTTT
CASSSATNEKLFF